Following are 23 T cell receptor beta chains from one sample sequenced in a study of T-cell reconstitution after alpha-beta-depleted transplantation in children. Unique molecular identifiers featured in how the TCRbeta library was prepared. TCRdb redid the calling of the PCR reads with MiXCR, one entry per CDR3 protein. This sample yields some 150,000 distinct CDR3 sequences, of which roughly 8.8% are seen a single time; 15% to 20% belongs to the top ten. The sample here was PBMCs, mostly from graft donor cells, taken 180 days after TCRalphabeta/CD19-depleted stem cell transplant. The receptor source for this set is a female patient aged 2-15 years who had a stem cell transplant for congenital amegakaryocytic thrombocytopenia, so the T cells may come from the graft donor.

This clonotype was observed a handful of times. The J gene is TRBJ2-1, the V gene TRBV4-3; TRBD2 matches 10 bases. J was trimmed by 2 bases and V by 2 bases; bases with no gene match: 9. Germline V CDR1 and CDR2: LGHNA, YSLEER. CDR3 length equals 18 residues. For the CDR3, the DNA is TGCGCCAGCAGCCAAACCGATAGCGGGAGGCTTACCTACAATGAGCAGTTCTTC. This gives the protein CASSQTDSGRLTYNEQFF.

This clonotype has ten or more counts. The chain is built from TRBV27 and TRBJ2-3; D remains unclear. The germline CDR1 and CDR2 sequences are MNHEY and SMNVEV (reference sequence). Trimming left V 6 bases short and J 2 bases short, with 18 bases between. The CDR3 covers 16 residues. CDR3 bases: TGTGCCAGCAGATCGATGATTCGGCGGCACACAGATACGCAGTATTTT. Translated: CASRSMIRRHTDTQYF.

This clonotype was seen ten or more times. The chain carries TRBV6-2 or TRBV6-3 and TRBJ2-5; D remains ambiguous. V was cut by 2 bases and J by 2 bases, with 9 bases left in between. CDR1 is MNHEY and CDR2 is SVGEGT in the germline V gene. This CDR3 spans 14 amino acids. The CDR3 sequence is CASSYIRMQETQYF. The CDR3 DNA reads as TGTGCCAGCAGTTACATACGGATGCAAGAGACCCAGTACTTC.

The table lists this clonotype with many counts. V is TRBV28 and J is TRBJ1-5; the D is unclear. The V end lost 7 bases, the J end lost 2 bases, and 15 bases lay between the germline ends. Germline V CDR1 and CDR2: MDHEN, SYDVKM. The CDR3 has 15 amino acids. Here the CDR3 DNA reads TGTGCCAGCACCTCAGGAGGACTGGGCAATCAGCCCCAGCATTTT. This translates into CASTSGGLGNQPQHF.

This clonotype was found many times. This chain connects TRBV5-1 to TRBJ2-2, with no clear D. Trimming removed 4 bases from V and 2 bases from J, with 3 bases in between. This CDR3 contains 12 residues. Germline CDR1 and CDR2: SGHRS and YFSETQ. CDR3 coding DNA: TGCGCCAGCAGCCGAAACACCGGGGAGCTGTTTTTT. This codes for CASSRNTGELFF.

This clonotype came up many times. The J gene is TRBJ2-3, the V gene TRBV5-1, with TRBD2 identical over 8 bases. Per germline, CDR1 SGHRS and CDR2 YFSETQ. The CDR3 length is 16 residues. Trimming cost V 2 bases and J 1 base; bases outside gene matches: 6. In DNA form, the CDR3 reads TGCGCCAGCAGCTTTTCGGGAGCGGGAGGCACAGATACGCAGTATTTT. It yields the protein CASSFSGAGGTDTQYF.

This clonotype has a count of ten or more. CDR3 sequence reads: CSARTPSGRVTGELFF. The CDR3 DNA reads TGCAGTGCTAGAACACCTAGCGGGAGGGTCACCGGGGAGCTGTTTTTT. The chain couples TRBV20-1 to TRBJ2-2; 12 bases agree with TRBD2. CDR3 size: 16 residues. Germline CDR1 DFQATT, CDR2 SNEGSKA (reference sequence). V shed 2 bases and J 4 bases; nucleotides not matched to a gene: 5.

This clonotype occurred many times. The chain combines TRBV29-1 with TRBJ2-7, with a tentative D call TRBD2 (6 bases). The CDR3 covers 13 residues. The ends were cut back, 7 bases at V and 4 bases at J, with 17 bases in the middle. Per germline, CDR1 SQVTM and CDR2 ANQGSEA. The CDR3 here is CSARIKEGYEQYF. The CDR3 bases are TGCAGCGCCCGAATTAAGGAGGGGTACGAGCAGTACTTC.

This clonotype was seen many times. This chain links TRBV12-3 or TRBV12-4 with TRBJ1-1; TRBD1 aligns across 9 bases. Trimming at V came to 6 bases and at J to 3 bases, leaving 8 bases not matched to a gene. The CDR3 length is 15 residues. The CDR3 region is CASSLGTGWDTEAFF. Written as DNA, the CDR3 is TGTGCCAGCAGCCTTGGGACAGGGTGGGACACTGAAGCTTTCTTT.

V is TRBV10-1 and J is TRBJ2-1, with 9 bases that match TRBD2. Germline V lookup: CDR1 WNHNN, CDR2 SYGVQD (reference sequence). The V segment lost 3 bases and the J segment 8 bases; nucleotides outside the gene matches: 8. The CDR3 totals 15 residues. Here the CDR3 DNA reads TGCGCCAGCAGTGAAATAGCGGGAGTTCGCGATGAGCAGTTCTTC. It codes for CASSEIAGVRDEQFF.

This clonotype was detected many times. This chain links TRBV5-1 with TRBJ2-7; D is perhaps TRBD1 (5 bases). From germline, CDR1 is SGHRS and CDR2 YFSETQ. The germline V and J ends were trimmed by 3 bases and 5 bases, with 15 bases remaining between them. The CDR3 sequence is 14 residues long. The CDR3 sequence: CASSWPDSLDEQYF. The CDR3 nucleotides are TGCGCCAGCAGCTGGCCAGACAGCCTCGACGAGCAGTACTTC.

This clonotype was observed at least ten times. The chain is built from TRBV2 and TRBJ2-2; 14 bases map to TRBD2. The CDR3 consists of 15 residues. Germline V gene sequence: CDR1 SNHLY, CDR2 FYNNEI. The V segment lost 6 bases and the J segment 6 bases; nucleotides outside the gene matches: 3. The CDR3 loop is CASRGLAGVPGELFF. For the CDR3, the DNA is TGTGCCAGCAGGGGACTAGCGGGGGTTCCCGGGGAGCTGTTTTTT.

This clonotype was picked up many times. The chain has TRBV7-6 and TRBJ2-1; 11 bases map to TRBD2. The CDR3 loop spans 16 amino acids. Losses at the gene ends were 5 bases for V and 4 bases for J; bases not matched to a gene: 7. Germline loops: CDR1 SGHVS, CDR2 FNYEAQ. CDR3 protein: CASSPGTSGTYNEQFF. DNA for the CDR3: TGTGCCAGCAGCCCCGGGACTAGCGGAACATACAATGAGCAGTTCTTC. Combining the CDR3 with reference TRBV7-6 and TRBJ2-1 gives the whole variable domain GAGVSQSPRYKVTKRGQDVALRCDPISGHVSLYWYRQALGQGPEFLTYFNYEAQQDKSGLPNDRFSAERPEGSISTLTIQRTEQRDSAMYRCASSPGTSGTYNEQFFGPGTRLTVL.

This chain links TRBV19 with TRBJ2-7, with 8 bases fitting TRBD1. Germline V CDR1 and CDR2: LNHDA, SQIVND (reference sequence). The CDR3 contains 15 residues. V lost 5 bases and J lost 2; bases outside the gene matches: 8. The CDR3 reads CASSPPGQATYEQYF. The CDR3 bases are TGTGCCAGTAGTCCTCCGGGACAGGCCACCTACGAGCAGTACTTC.

This clonotype has a count of ten or more. The genes are TRBV7-2 and TRBJ1-1, with unresolved D. Germline CDR1 is SGHTA and CDR2 is FQGNSA. The CDR3 sequence is 13 residues long. The ends were cut back, 2 bases at V and 2 bases at J, with 6 bases in the middle. CDR3 sequence: CASSLRANTEAFF. Here the CDR3 DNA reads TGTGCCAGCAGCTTAAGGGCTAACACTGAAGCTTTCTTT.

This clonotype was seen repeatedly, ten times or more. The V and J genes are TRBV20-1 and TRBJ2-7; 8 bases fit TRBD2. In germline, CDR1 is DFQATT, CDR2 SNEGSKA (reference sequence). Trimming removed 2 bases from V and 4 bases from J; junction bases left unmatched: 7. The CDR3 runs to 14 residues. DNA of the CDR3: TGCAGTGCTAGACCGGGACTAGAACCGTACGAGCAGTACTTC. Its protein is CSARPGLEPYEQYF.

A few counts support this clonotype. V gene TRBV11-1 combines with J gene TRBJ2-3; the D gene could be TRBD1 or TRBD2 (6 bases each). Deletions cut 0 bases from V and 4 bases from J, with 20 bases between. CDR1 is SGHAT and CDR2 is FQDESV in the germline V gene (reference sequence). The CDR3 has 18 amino acids. In nucleotides, the CDR3 is TGTGCCAGCAGCTTAGCTCGCGGAGGGGGTACCTTGCCAGATACGCAGTATTTT. It translates to CASSLARGGGTLPDTQYF.

The table lists this clonotype with many counts. The chain recombines TRBV5-6 with TRBJ2-5; TRBD1 agrees at 9 bases. Germline V gene sequence: CDR1 SGHDT, CDR2 YYEEEE. There are 15 residues in the CDR3. Losses at the gene ends were 2 bases for V and 4 bases for J; bases not matched to a gene: 6. CDR3 nucleotides: TGTGCCAGCAGCTTTCCGGGACAGGGTCTAGAGACCCAGTACTTC. It yields the protein CASSFPGQGLETQYF.

In this sample, this clonotype turned up many times. The gene calls are TRBV20-1 and TRBJ2-2; 8 bases align to TRBD2. The CDR3 consists of 15 residues. With 0 bases clipped from V and 5 bases from J, the junction kept 5 bases outside the gene matches. Germline V lookup: CDR1 DFQATT, CDR2 SNEGSKA (reference sequence). CDR3 DNA sequence: TGCAGTGCTAGAGATCCCGGGAGGGGTACCGGGGAGCTGTTTTTT. Amino acid sequence: CSARDPGRGTGELFF.

The V and J genes are TRBV7-9 and TRBJ2-5; 8 nucleotides agree with TRBD1. Trimming cost V 2 bases and J 3 bases; bases outside gene matches: 2. The CDR3 loop spans 14 amino acids. CDR1 SEHNR and CDR2 FQNEAQ come from the germline V gene (reference sequence). Here the CDR3 DNA reads TGTGCCAGCAGCTTACCAGGGGGCAAAGAGACCCAGTACTTC. Translating it yields CASSLPGGKETQYF.

This clonotype was seen a handful of times. The V and J genes are TRBV29-1 and TRBJ2-5; TRBD1 agrees at 8 bases. The germline gives CDR1 SQVTM, CDR2 ANQGSEA. V shed 3 bases and J 4 bases; nucleotides not matched to a gene: 7. The CDR3 is 14 amino acids. Here the CDR3 reads CSVEVRGTGETQYF. DNA of the CDR3: TGCAGCGTTGAGGTCAGGGGGACAGGAGAGACCCAGTACTTC.

Note on this clonotype: It may be a read error: a sequence one base away is much more abundant. The genes are TRBV7-6 and TRBJ2-7; the match to TRBD2 covers 8 bases. CDR3 size: 15 residues. Germline assignment: CDR1 SGHVS and CDR2 FNYEAQ. Losses at the gene ends were 4 bases for V and 4 bases for J; bases not matched to a gene: 9. The CDR3 coding sequence is TGTGCCAGCAGCTCGCGAGCGGGAGTTGGGTACGAGCAGTACTTC. It is translated as CASSSRAGVGYEQYF.

This clonotype was observed a handful of times. This chain links TRBV20-1 with TRBJ1-1; TRBD1 matches 9 bases. V shed 6 bases, J shed 11 bases, and the junction held 16 bases outside the gene matches. The CDR3 has 14 residues. Germline V gene data show CDR1 as DFQATT and CDR2 as SNEGSKA (reference sequence). The CDR3 nucleotides read TGCAGTGCCGTTAGGGGACAGGGTGTAATAGGGGCTTTCTTT. Protein: CSAVRGQGVIGAFF.